These 22 T cell receptor beta chains originate from one sample sequenced in a study of blood T cell repertoires in COVID-19. The data were produced by immunoSEQ multiplex PCR, yet TCRdb's version contains in-frame clones alone and is incomplete. Of about 120,000 clones listed, 80% to 90% are singletons. The source material was peripheral blood. The receptors come from an elderly man with active or convalescent COVID-19.

J is TRBJ1-5 and V is TRBV15; 8 bases align to TRBD1. After removal of 3 bases from V and 2 bases from J, the junction contained 9 bases not matched to a gene. The germline CDR1 and CDR2 sequences are LNHNV and YYDKDF (reference sequence). The CDR3 length is 17 residues. The CDR3 loop reads CATSRGWTGYGNQPQHF. The CDR3 bases are TGTGCCACCAGCAGGGGATGGACAGGGTATGGCAATCAGCCCCAGCATTTT.

Only a few counts were recorded for this clone. This rearrangement joins TRBV3-1 (or the pseudogene TRBV3-2) to TRBJ2-5, with TRBD1 matching 7 bases. Germline CDR1 reads LGHDT; CDR2 reads YNNKEL (reference sequence). CDR3 size: 15 residues. V lost 3 bases, J lost 5 bases, and 9 bases stayed unmatched. The CDR3 DNA is TGTGCCAGCAGCCAGGAGCCGGGACAGCACGAGACCCAGTACTTC. Amino acid sequence: CASSQEPGQHETQYF.

The CDR3 bases are TGTGCCAGCAGCCTGGGACAGGGATACGAGCAGTACTTC. Residues: CASSLGQGYEQYF. This chain connects TRBV28 to TRBJ2-7, with 9 bases identical to TRBD1. The ends lost 6 bases at V and 4 bases at J; junction bases unmatched: 4. This CDR3 is built from 13 residues. Looked up from germline, CDR1 is MDHEN and CDR2 is SYDVKM. Combining the CDR3 with reference TRBV28 and TRBJ2-7 gives the whole variable domain DVKVTQSSRYLVKRTGEKVFLECVQDMDHENMFWYRQDPGLGLRLIYFSYDVKMKEKGDIPEGYSVSREKKERFSLILESASTNQTSMYLCASSLGQGYEQYFGPGTRLTVT.

This clone occurred once. This chain connects TRBV4-3 to TRBJ2-4, with TRBD1 matching over 9 bases. The CDR3 contains 16 residues. Germline assignment: CDR1 LGHNA and CDR2 YSLEER. Trimming removed 1 base from V and 5 bases from J; junction bases left unmatched: 6. The DNA of the CDR3 is TGCGCCAGCAGCCAAGCTGACCGGGACAGGGAAAACATTCAGTACTTC. It encodes CASSQADRDRENIQYF.

V gene TRBV18 combines with J gene TRBJ1-1; TRBD1 is a possible D gene (5 bases). The CDR3 spans 15 residues. Trimming removed 1 base at V and 5 bases at J, with 14 bases between. Germline values: CDR1 KGHSH, CDR2 LQKENI. The CDR3 is CASSPREEGWTEAFF. The CDR3 DNA sequence: TGTGCCAGCTCACCACGGGAGGAGGGGTGGACTGAAGCTTTCTTT.

This clone was seen a few times. The chain recombines TRBV18 with TRBJ1-4; no firm D call. The germline V gene encodes CDR1 KGHSH and CDR2 LQKENI. V lost 3 bases to trimming and J lost 7 bases, with 12 bases between them. The CDR3 consists of 14 residues. CDR3 in DNA: TGTGCCAGCTCACCGCCCCGGGGAGGTGAAAAACTGTTTTTT. This encodes CASSPPRGGEKLFF.

The chain joins TRBV7-2 to TRBJ1-2; 8 nucleotides align to TRBD1. The CDR3 covers 13 residues. Trimming took 3 bases from V and 7 from J; bases not matched to a gene: 4. Germline loops: CDR1 SGHTA, CDR2 FQGNSA. CDR3 nucleotides: TGTGCCAGCAGCTTTCAGGACAGGGCTGGCTACACCTTC. It specifies CASSFQDRAGYTF.

This clone has more than one count but fewer than ten. V gene TRBV7-9 combines with J gene TRBJ2-5, with TRBD2 matching 10 bases. The CDR3 covers 14 residues. J was trimmed by 1 base and V by 6 bases; bases with no gene match: 2. Germline V lookup: CDR1 SEHNR, CDR2 FQNEAQ (reference sequence). The CDR3 DNA is TGTGCCAGCAGACTAGCGGGGCTCCAAGAGACCCAGTACTTC. Translated, it gives CASRLAGLQETQYF.

At least ten counts were recorded for this clone. The rearrangement uses TRBV27 and TRBJ2-7; the match to TRBD2 covers 11 bases. J was trimmed by 4 bases and V by 1 base; bases with no gene match: 18. There are 20 residues in the CDR3. CDR1 is MNHEY, CDR2 SMNVEV, per germline (reference sequence). The CDR3 region is CASSLYTPTSGDLRWYEQYF. CDR3 in DNA: TGTGCCAGCAGTTTATACACCCCGACTAGCGGGGATCTCCGGTGGTACGAGCAGTACTTC.

CDR3 coding DNA: TGTGCCAGCAGCCAAGAGGGACAGGTCCCTCGGAGGTCACCCCTCCACTTT. It codes for CASSQEGQVPRRSPLHF. The J gene is TRBJ1-6, the V gene TRBV3-1 (or the pseudogene TRBV3-2); 8 bases are shared with TRBD1. V lost 0 bases to trimming and J lost 10 bases; unmatched junction nucleotides: 11. CDR3 length: 17 amino acids. CDR1 is LGHDT, CDR2 YNNKEL, per germline (reference sequence).

The chain recombines TRBV11-1 with TRBJ2-5; TRBD2 matches at 8 bases. With V trimmed by 0 bases and J by 2 bases, 2 bases remained unmatched. The CDR3 is made up of 15 amino acids. From germline, CDR1 is SGHAT and CDR2 FQDESV (reference sequence). DNA for the CDR3: TGTGCCAGCAGCTTAGCGTCGGGGGGGCAAGAGACCCAGTACTTC. This sequence encodes CASSLASGGQETQYF.

This clone occurred once. The chain couples TRBV27 to TRBJ1-1; weak D call: TRBD1 (5 bases). CDR3 length: 13 residues. Per germline, CDR1 MNHEY and CDR2 SMNVEV (reference sequence). V dropped 6 bases and J dropped 2 bases, with 10 bases sitting between them. CDR3 loop: CASSQGSNTEAFF. CDR3 nucleotide sequence: TGTGCCAGCAGCCAGGGATCCAACACTGAAGCTTTCTTT.

The gene calls are TRBV5-1 and TRBJ2-1, with TRBD1 matching over 10 bases. The V gene's germline CDR1 is SGHRS and CDR2 YFSETQ. There are 15 residues in the CDR3. After removal of 0 bases from V and 8 bases from J, the junction contained 5 bases not matched to a gene. The CDR3 protein is CASSLVGQGSYEQFF. CDR3 sequence (DNA): TGCGCCAGCAGCTTGGTGGGACAGGGGAGCTATGAGCAGTTCTTC.

The chain links TRBV19 to TRBJ1-1; D not resolved. Looked up from germline, CDR1 is LNHDA and CDR2 is SQIVND (reference sequence). The CDR3 contains 13 residues. Deletions cut 6 bases from V and 10 bases from J, with 18 bases between. The chain's CDR3 is CASSLSWSIIAFF. CDR3 nucleotide sequence: TGTGCCAGTAGCCTAAGTTGGAGCATTATAGCTTTCTTT.

The rearrangement joins TRBV5-1 to TRBJ2-7, with 8 bases lining up with TRBD2. CDR1 is SGHRS and CDR2 is YFSETQ in the germline V gene. V gave up 3 bases and J gave up 1 base; unmatched junction bases: 9. The length of the CDR3 is 16 residues. Here the CDR3 reads CASSSQGSGESYEQYF. DNA for the CDR3: TGCGCCAGCAGCTCGCAGGGTAGCGGGGAGTCCTACGAGCAGTACTTC.

A single count supports this clone. The chain uses TRBV21-1 and TRBJ1-1. TRBV21-1 is a known pseudogene. The CDR3 is 15 amino acids. The CDR3 sequence is CASSKGGADFTEAFF. The CDR3 coding sequence is TGTGCCAGCAGCAAAGGAGGAGCGGACTTCACTGAAGCTTTCTTT.

This chain connects TRBV2 to TRBJ2-1; TRBD1 agrees at 11 bases. With V trimmed by 6 bases and J by 7 bases, 8 bases remained unmatched. This CDR3 contains 15 residues. Looked up from germline, CDR1 is SNHLY and CDR2 is FYNNEI. CDR3 protein: CASSLGQGAVNEQFF. The CDR3 DNA sequence: TGTGCCAGCAGCCTCGGACAGGGGGCAGTGAATGAGCAGTTCTTC.

This chain joins TRBV19 and TRBJ1-2, with 8 bases matching TRBD1. This CDR3 region has 15 residues. V lost 5 bases, J lost 7 bases, and 12 bases stayed unmatched. Germline-derived CDR1 and CDR2 are LNHDA and SQIVND (reference sequence). The CDR3 spells CASSVWTGFDSGYTF. The CDR3 region has the DNA TGTGCCAGTAGTGTCTGGACAGGGTTCGACTCTGGCTACACCTTC.

V gene TRBV6-6 combines with J gene TRBJ1-1; 8 bases are a match to TRBD1. Germline lookup yields CDR1 MNHNY and CDR2 SVGAGI (reference sequence). The CDR3 loop spans 14 amino acids. The trim removed 4 bases at V and 1 base at J, leaving 2 bases unmatched. The CDR3 sequence: CASSSGQGNTEAFF. The CDR3 bases are TGTGCCAGCAGTTCCGGACAGGGGAACACTGAAGCTTTCTTT.

This chain uses TRBV6-5 with TRBJ2-1; TRBD2 matches at 8 bases. The junction had 13 bases not matched to a gene; V was cut back by 11 bases and J by 4 bases. This CDR3 comprises 15 residues. The germline V gene has CDR1 MNHEY and CDR2 SVGAGI. CDR3 protein: CAGESGGPSYNEQFF. Here the CDR3 DNA reads TGTGCCGGGGAAAGCGGGGGCCCTTCTTACAATGAGCAGTTCTTC.

The rearrangement joins TRBV6-5 to TRBJ1-2; 8 bases map to TRBD1. Looked up from germline, CDR1 is MNHEY and CDR2 is SVGAGI. The CDR3 is 14 residues long. J lost 8 bases, V lost 6 bases, and 11 bases had no gene match. CDR3 protein: CASRRTGTGMGYTF. The CDR3 DNA follows: TGTGCCAGCAGGCGGACCGGGACAGGAATGGGCTACACCTTC.

The chain links TRBV7-9 to TRBJ2-5, with 10 bases aligning to TRBD2. The ends lost 5 bases at V and 4 bases at J; junction bases unmatched: 7. The CDR3 has 15 amino acids. Looked up from germline, CDR1 is SEHNR and CDR2 is FQNEAQ (reference sequence). CDR3 region: CASSPPGTSVETQYF. CDR3 in DNA: TGTGCCAGCAGCCCTCCCGGGACTAGCGTAGAGACCCAGTACTTC.